The source of this TCR beta chain is a study of graft-versus-host responses after intestinal transplantation. Across the study: All recipients were transplanted with multivisceral, liver-intestinal, or isolated intestinal grafts. Each patient got anti-thymocyte globulin induction, then tacrolimus and steroids for two to four years.

Profiled with immunoSEQ multiplex PCR; TCRdb holds only in-frame clones, not every one. The sample gives about 39,000 clones, nearly 95% of which show up once; about 19% is in the top ten. As to this clone: As yet, its antigen is unknown.

Broader study findings: The marrow of recipients harbored GvH clones, and ileum or blood showed some of them first.

The CDR3 spans 15 residues. Germline CDR1 and CDR2: MNHEY and SVGAGI. Trimming shortened V by 6 bases and J by 4 bases, and 18 bases separated the two germline ends. The sequences come from unstimulated CD8+ T cells sorted from spleen or lymph node cells, collected before transplant. The chain recombines TRBV6-5 with TRBJ1-2; D is possibly TRBD1 (6 bases). The sequence derives from a human donor who was the organ donor for an intestinal transplant. CDR3 protein: CASSPYSQGRYGYTF. CDR3 sequence (DNA): TGTGCCAGCAGCCCGTATTCACAGGGCCGCTATGGCTACACCTTC.